Reported below is one T cell receptor (beta chain). What it binds is unknown. This entry is derived from a study of CD8+CD57+ T cells in acquired aplastic anemia. Study information: As sequenced from healthy donors, CD4+ cells averaged about 10.8 million reads. Findings of the study overall: Patients did not significantly differ from controls in CD8+ Simpson's diversity. In common between the patients and the controls were approximately 28 CD8+ CDR3 sequences.

TCR beta VDJ and CDR3 were profiled, and genomic DNA was the template. TCRdb recomputed calls from the reads with MiXCR, one row per CDR3 protein. The table lists roughly 130,000 distinct CDR3 sequences, 48% of them singletons. The germline CDR1 and CDR2 sequences are SGDLS and YYNGEE. The CDR3 covers 16 residues. Trimming took off 1 base at V and 0 bases at J, with 11 bases between the two ends. The chain combines TRBV9 with TRBJ2-1; TRBD2 is a possible D gene (5 bases). The source material was sorted CD4+, CD8+, or CD8+CD57+ T cells (not recorded which) from PBMCs. The receptor's source is a human donor in good health, serving as a control. CDR3 protein: CASSVNRGSSYNEQFF. CDR3 nucleotide sequence: TGTGCCAGCAGCGTAAATCGGGGAAGCTCCTACAATGAGCAGTTCTTC. The full variable domain, with the rest looked up from reference TRBV9 and TRBJ2-1, is DSGVTQTPKHLITATGQRVTLRCSPRSGDLSVYWYQQSLDQGLQFLIQYYNGEERAKGNILERFSAQQFPDLHSELNLSSLELGDSALYFCASSVNRGSSYNEQFFGPGTRLTVL.